This paragraph reports one TCR beta chain. The sample originates from a study of T cell responses to AZD1222 COVID-19 vaccine. Some clones are missing from TCRdb's copy, which holds only in-frame ones; the method was immunoSEQ multiplex PCR. The table has some 170,000 clones, approximately 90% seen once; the top ten hold roughly 4%. This CDR3 comprises 14 residues. V dropped 4 bases and J dropped 3 bases, with 13 bases sitting between them. CDR1 is LGHDT and CDR2 is YNNKEL in the germline V gene (reference sequence). This material consisted of peripheral blood, taken 28 days after the second dose of the MenACWY control vaccine. This sequence joins TRBV3-1 (or the pseudogene TRBV3-2) and TRBJ2-7; a weak D match, TRBD2 (6 bases). This clonotype originated in an adult who received the MenACWY meningococcal vaccine as a control. Here the CDR3 DNA reads TGTGCCAGCAGCCTCGGGGGTCCGCACTACGAGCAGTACTTC. Amino acids: CASSLGGPHYEQYF.